This passage covers 31 T cell receptor beta chains from one sample sequenced in a study of tumor and adjacent non-tumor tissue in lung cancer. This sample's RNA came from whole unsorted tissue. More than 3 cm separated this lung sample from the edge of the tumor. Three rounds of nested PCR, following a modified ARM-PCR protocol, produced the TCRbeta library. MiXCR, applied by TCRdb to the multiplex PCR reads, yields one record per CDR3 protein. The sample has 81,000 or so distinct CDR3 sequences, more than 80% seen once; the top ten hold 51%. The specimen sequenced was distant non-tumor lung tissue. These receptors all stem from a man between 60 and 75 years old with non-small cell lung cancer.

Comments on this clonotype: A single base separates this from a much larger clone, so it may be a read error. The chain couples TRBV5-1 to TRBJ2-1, with 7 bases matching TRBD1. The CDR3 contains 16 residues. Germline assignment: CDR1 SGHRS and CDR2 YFSETQ. CDR3 residues: CANSLAQGTPYNEQFF. DNA of the CDR3: TGCGCCAACAGCTTGGCACAGGGGACCCCCTACAATGAGCAGTTCTTC.

Notes on this clonotype: Germline and junction disagree at one end, which may indicate a read error. The chain joins TRBV11-2 to TRBJ1-1; D call uncertain. This CDR3 has 14 residues. Germline V gene lookup returns CDR1 SGHAT and CDR2 FQNNGV. The chain's CDR3 is CTSSLVGKGTEAFF. DNA for the CDR3: TGTACCAGCAGTTTAGTTGGCAAGGGCACTGAAGCTTTCTTT.

On this clonotype: A read error may produce the germline difference seen at one junction end. This chain joins TRBV4-1 and TRBJ2-3, with D unclear. Germline-derived CDR1 and CDR2 are MGHRA and YSYEKL. This CDR3 region has 16 residues. The DNA of the CDR3 is TGCGCCAGCCGCCACCTGACCGGGCCACAGTTCGATACGCAGTATTTT. Its protein is CASRHLTGPQFDTQYF.

On this clonotype itself: One end of the junction fails to match germline, which may point to a read error. The V gene is TRBV11-2, the J gene TRBJ1-4, with D hard to call. Germline V gives CDR1 SGHAT, CDR2 FQNNGV. This CDR3 region has 17 residues. The CDR3 protein is CVSSLVPQRSSNENLFF. In DNA form, the CDR3 reads TGTGTCAGCAGTTTAGTCCCACAGCGTAGTTCTAATGAAAACCTGTTTTTT. Looking up the rest from reference TRBV11-2 and TRBJ1-4 gives the full variable domain: EAGVAQSPRYKIIEKRQSVAFWCNPISGHATLYWYQQILGQGPKLLIQFQNNGVVDDSQLPKDRFSAERLKGVDSTLKIQPAKLEDSAVYLCVSSLVPQRSSNENLFFGSGTQLSVL.

This clonotype was seen once. Compared with germline, one end of the junction differs, possibly owing to a read error. The gene calls are TRBV5-1 and TRBJ1-5, with 9 bases fitting TRBD1. The V gene's germline CDR1 is SGHRS and CDR2 YFSETQ. The CDR3 has 16 amino acids. The CDR3 protein is CTSSLSTGGENQPQHF. CDR3 DNA sequence: TGCACCAGCAGCCTCTCTACAGGGGGCGAAAATCAGCCCCAGCATTTT.

A remark on this clonotype: An end of the junction differs from the germline gene, which may be a read error. This chain joins TRBV6-5 and TRBJ2-6; 10 bases agree with TRBD2. The CDR3 has 17 residues. The germline V gene encodes CDR1 MNHEY and CDR2 SVGAGI. As DNA, the CDR3 is TGTGCCAGCAGCCTAGCGGGAGCCAGCTCTGGGGCCAACGTCATTATTTTC. Translation gives CASSLAGASSGANVIIF.

Note on this clonotype: One end of the junction does not line up with germline, which may come from a read error. The chain has TRBV11-3 and TRBJ2-7; D is perhaps TRBD2 (5 bases). This CDR3 is 15 amino acids long. Germline lookup yields CDR1 SGHNT and CDR2 YENEEA. CDR3 loop: CDSSSRTGLTYEENF. DNA of the CDR3: TGTGACAGCAGCTCTCGGACTGGATTAACCTACGAGGAGAACTTC.

A word on this clonotype: A single base separates this from a much larger clone, so it may be a read error. The rearrangement joins TRBV7-9 to TRBJ2-6, with unresolved D. CDR3 length equals 15 residues. Germline V gene data show CDR1 as SEHNR and CDR2 as FQNEAQ (reference sequence). CDR3 sequence: CASSVARSGANVLTF. For the CDR3, the DNA is TGTGCCAGCAGCGTAGCCCGCTCTGGGGCCAACGTCCTGACTTTC.

As for this clonotype: This CDR3 is missing its conserved last phenylalanine or tryptophan, likely due to a read error. DNA of the CDR3: TGTACAAGCAGCTCTACAGGGGAAGAGACCCAGTACATT. It codes for CTSSSTGEETQYI. J is TRBJ2-5 and V is TRBV11-2, with 7 bases fitting TRBD1. The CDR3 is 13 amino acids. Per the germline V gene, CDR1 is SGHAT and CDR2 is FQNNGV.

Points on this clonotype: The final CDR3 position lacks the conserved phenylalanine or tryptophan, pointing to a likely read error. This chain connects TRBV6-5 to TRBJ2-5, with D possibly TRBD2 on 5 matching bases. The CDR3 has 14 residues. Germline assignment: CDR1 MNHEY and CDR2 SVGAGI. V lost 5 bases and J lost 9, with 19 bases in between. As DNA, the CDR3 is TGTGCCAGCAGTGATACCGGGATCGCGGGTGCCCAGTACTCC. Translating it yields CASSDTGIAGAQYS.

With respect to this clonotype: A clone one base away is much larger, so this may be a read error. The chain links TRBV30 to TRBJ1-2; 7 nucleotides align to TRBD1. The trim removed 2 bases at V and 7 bases at J, leaving 7 bases unmatched. Germline V gene sequence: CDR1 GTSNPN, CDR2 SVGIG (reference sequence). The CDR3 length is 13 residues. The CDR3: CAWSLTGVCGYTF. CDR3 DNA: TGTGCCTGGAGTTTAACAGGGGTTTGTGGCTACACCTTC.

V gene TRBV14 combines with J gene TRBJ2-5, with D perhaps matching TRBD2 (5 bases). The CDR3 is 12 residues long. The V and J ends lost 0 bases and 7 bases respectively, with 6 bases between them. Germline CDR1 and CDR2: SGHDN and FVKESK. The CDR3 DNA reads TGTGCCAGCAGCCAAGATCGGGGGACCCAGTACTTC. It translates to CASSQDRGTQYF.

As to this clonotype: The conserved closing phenylalanine or tryptophan is absent in this CDR3, likely reflecting a read error. The V gene is TRBV20-1, the J gene TRBJ1-5; a weak D match, TRBD1 (5 bases). Germline values: CDR1 DFQATT, CDR2 SNEGSKA (reference sequence). This CDR3 region has 15 residues. Trimming stripped 8 bases from V and 0 bases from J, with 17 bases between. Here the CDR3 reads CSSRRAGHSNQPQHS. CDR3 DNA sequence: TGCAGTAGCCGGAGGGCTGGACATAGCAATCAGCCCCAGCATTCT.

The table lists this clonotype with many counts. The chain is built from TRBV20-1 and TRBJ1-5; maybe TRBD1 (6 bases). V dropped 0 bases and J dropped 4 bases, with 13 bases sitting between them. The CDR3 has 15 amino acids. Germline CDR1 is DFQATT and CDR2 is SNEGSKA (reference sequence). The DNA for the CDR3 is TGCAGTGCTAGAGATGAATCCGGACAGAATCAGCCCCAGCATTTT. It yields the protein CSARDESGQNQPQHF.

Concerning this clonotype itself: This may be a read error: a much more frequent sequence differs by one nucleotide. The J gene is TRBJ2-3, the V gene TRBV7-2; tentative D call: TRBD2 (5 bases). Germline V lookup: CDR1 SGHTA, CDR2 FQGNSA. The CDR3 has 15 amino acids. The V end lost 2 bases, the J end lost 1 base, and 10 bases lay between the germline ends. The CDR3 protein is CASSLNTGGTDTQYF. DNA of the CDR3: TGTGCCAGCAGCTTAAATACCGGGGGCACAGATACGCAGTATTTT.

Turning to this clonotype: A much larger clone lies a single base off, so this may be a read error. CDR3 sequence reads: CASSNKQRGKYF. The CDR3, as DNA: TGTGCCAGCAGCAATAAACAACGGGGGAAGTACTTC. The chain employs TRBV21-1 and TRBJ2-7; the D call in the table, TRBD1, was not verified against the DNA. TRBV21-1 counts as a pseudogene. The CDR3 totals 12 residues.

The V call is TRBV6-2 or TRBV6-3, the J call TRBJ2-1, with 8 nucleotides matching TRBD2. V lost 6 bases, J lost 13 bases, and 20 bases stayed unmatched. Germline loops: CDR1 MNHEY, CDR2 SVGEGT. The CDR3 covers 16 residues. For the CDR3, the DNA is TGTGCCAGCAGGAAGGGGAGCGGGAGACAGGTCAATGTACAGTTCTTC. This translates into CASRKGSGRQVNVQFF.

The chain uses TRBV11-2 and TRBJ1-1; possibly TRBD1 for D (6 bases). The germline gives CDR1 SGHAT, CDR2 FQNNGV. The length of the CDR3 is 14 residues. V was shortened by 3 bases and J by 12 bases, with 20 bases between the two germline ends. CDR3 in DNA: TGTGCCAGCAGCTTGACAGGTAGAGGGACTGGAACTTTCTTT. Protein: CASSLTGRGTGTFF.

Notes on this clonotype: Here the CDR3 omits its conserved ending phenylalanine or tryptophan, so a read error is the likely source. The chain couples TRBV4-3 to TRBJ2-4; 8 bases are shared with TRBD2. The CDR3 contains 16 residues. The J segment lost 8 bases and the V segment lost 0 bases, leaving 9 bases of the junction unmatched. CDR1 is LGHNA and CDR2 is YSLEER in the germline V gene. CDR3 protein: CASSQEPSGSVDIQYY. The CDR3 bases are TGCGCCAGCAGCCAAGAGCCAAGCGGGAGCGTAGACATTCAGTACTAC.

Note on this clonotype: At one end, the junction sequence differs from germline, possibly due to a read error. The DNA for the CDR3 is TGTGCCAACGGCCAAGATGACAGGGACTCCTACGACCAGTACTTC. It specifies CANGQDDRDSYDQYF. The rearrangement uses TRBV4-3 and TRBJ2-7, with TRBD1 as a possible D gene (7 bases). Germline V CDR1 and CDR2: LGHNA, YSLEER. The CDR3 has 15 amino acids.

Of note for this clonotype: The germline gene is not matched at one end of the junction; a read error may be the cause. The chain employs TRBV20-1 and TRBJ2-1; the match to TRBD2 covers 14 bases. CDR1 is DFQATT and CDR2 is SNEGSKA in the germline V gene (reference sequence). This CDR3 region has 15 residues. The DNA for the CDR3 is TGCAGTGCTAACCCGACTAGCGGGAGGGCTAATGATCAGTTTTTC. This gives the protein CSANPTSGRANDQFF.

Worth noting for this clonotype: Compared with germline, one end of the junction differs, possibly owing to a read error. The V call is TRBV6-1, the J call TRBJ2-2; D possibly corresponds to TRBD2 (6 bases). CDR3 length: 16 residues. Germline assignment: CDR1 MNHNS and CDR2 SASEGT. This chain's CDR3 is CAHNRKDGLGTGGLFF. CDR3 bases: TGTGCCCACAATCGTAAGGACGGATTGGGGACCGGGGGGCTGTTTTTT.

This clonotype was detected only a few times. This chain connects TRBV7-2 to TRBJ2-7; D gene uncertain. V gave up 3 bases and J gave up 5 bases, with 8 bases separating them. Looked up from germline, CDR1 is SGHTA and CDR2 is FQGNSA. The CDR3 spans 12 residues. The CDR3 sequence is CASSFHGNEQYF. Here the CDR3 DNA reads TGTGCCAGCAGCTTCCACGGAAACGAGCAGTACTTC.

Of note for this clonotype: A read error may account for a junction end that differs from germline. The chain links TRBV12-3 or TRBV12-4 to TRBJ1-1; tentative D call: TRBD1 (5 bases). The CDR3 covers 15 residues. CDR3 in DNA: TGTGCCGGCAGTTTCCCAGGGATACTGAATACTGAAGCTTTCTTC. It codes for CAGSFPGILNTEAFF.

A remark on this clonotype: At one boundary the junction diverges from the germline segment, which might be a read error. This rearrangement joins TRBV4-2 to TRBJ1-2; D gene unclear. The CDR3 contains 14 residues. Germline V lookup: CDR1 LGHNA, CDR2 YNFKEQ. In DNA form, the CDR3 reads TGTACCAGCAGCCAACAGCAACCGACGGATGCCTACACCTTC. Translating it yields CTSSQQQPTDAYTF.

This chain connects TRBV6-6 to TRBJ2-3; no clear D gene. V lost 7 bases and J 2 bases, leaving 4 bases between the germline ends. Per the germline V gene, CDR1 is MNHNY and CDR2 is SVGAGI (reference sequence). The CDR3 has 11 amino acids. CDR3 sequence: CASNHTDTQYF. The CDR3 nucleotides are TGTGCCAGCAACCACACAGATACGCAGTATTTT.

The J gene is TRBJ2-5, the V gene TRBV11-3, with 10 bases that match TRBD2. This CDR3 has 15 residues. Germline CDR1 and CDR2: SGHNT and YENEEA. Trimming at V came to 1 base and at J to 4 bases, leaving 3 bases not matched to a gene. CDR3 DNA: TGTGCCAGCAGCTTAGGCAGACTAGCGGGAGAGACCCAGTACTTC. Translated, it gives CASSLGRLAGETQYF.

As for this clonotype: The junction departs from germline at one end; a sequencing error may be responsible. This chain uses TRBV11-2 with TRBJ2-5; 7 bases are a match to TRBD1. In germline, CDR1 is SGHAT, CDR2 FQNNGV. This CDR3 is built from 14 residues. CDR3 bases: TGCGCCAGCAGCTCAGGACAGGTTATGGAGACCCAGTATTTC. Translated, it gives CASSSGQVMETQYF.

As to this clonotype: The junction and the germline gene differ at one end; a read error may be behind it. V is TRBV11-3 and J is TRBJ2-2; 9 bases agree with TRBD2. In germline, CDR1 is SGHNT, CDR2 YENEEA. The CDR3 loop spans 18 amino acids. CDR3 amino acids: CANSSRGAGGYRAGELVF. Written as DNA, the CDR3 is TGTGCCAACAGCTCCCGGGGAGCGGGGGGATACAGAGCCGGGGAGCTGGTTTTT.

This clonotype has just a few counts. Just one base apart from a much larger clone, this may be a read error. The rearrangement links TRBV20-1 to TRBJ2-3; D is unclear. This CDR3 has 14 amino acids. The germline gives CDR1 DFQATT, CDR2 SNEGSKA (reference sequence). V was shortened by 7 bases and J by 2 bases, with 16 bases between the two germline ends. In DNA form, the CDR3 reads TGCAGTGTCACACCCAGCAGTTTCACAGATACGCAGTATTTT. Encoded protein: CSVTPSSFTDTQYF.

This clonotype was seen once. Compared with germline, one end of the junction differs, possibly owing to a read error. J is TRBJ2-5 and V is TRBV12-3 or TRBV12-4; a possible D gene is TRBD2 (7 bases). The CDR3 loop spans 17 amino acids. The CDR3 sequence: CAGSLGLEGEGQETQYF. In DNA, the CDR3 is TGTGCCGGCAGTTTGGGACTGGAGGGGGAGGGGCAAGAGACCCAGTACTTC.